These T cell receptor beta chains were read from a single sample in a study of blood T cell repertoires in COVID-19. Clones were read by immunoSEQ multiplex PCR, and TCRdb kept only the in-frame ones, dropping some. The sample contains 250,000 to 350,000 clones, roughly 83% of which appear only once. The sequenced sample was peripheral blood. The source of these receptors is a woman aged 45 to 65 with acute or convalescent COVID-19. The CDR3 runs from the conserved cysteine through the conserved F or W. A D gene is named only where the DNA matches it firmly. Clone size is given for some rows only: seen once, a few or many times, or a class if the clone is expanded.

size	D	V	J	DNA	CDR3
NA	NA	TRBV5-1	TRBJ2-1	TGCGCCAGCAGCTCAGTCGGAGGGCCCTACAATGAGCAGTTCTTC	CASSSVGGPYNEQFF
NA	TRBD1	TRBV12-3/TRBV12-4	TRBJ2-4	TGTGCCAGCCATAATTCTGGGACAGGGATATTATACTTC	CASHNSGTGILYF
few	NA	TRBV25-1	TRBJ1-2	TGTGCCAGCAGTGACAGGGGTAGTGGCTACACCTTC	CASSDRGSGYTF
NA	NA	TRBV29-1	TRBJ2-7	TGCAGCGTCGCCCCGAGGGCCTACGAGCAGTACTTC	CSVAPRAYEQYF
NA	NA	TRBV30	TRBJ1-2	TGTGCCTGGAGTGCCCTAGATGGCTATGGCTACACCTTC	CAWSALDGYGYTF
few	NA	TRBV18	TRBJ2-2	TGTGCCAGCTCACCTGGAACCACAGTTATTCCCGGGGAGCTGTTTTTT	CASSPGTTVIPGELFF
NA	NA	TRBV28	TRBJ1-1	TGTGCCAGCAGTTTAGGGCTGGTGAACACTGAAGCTTTCTTT	CASSLGLVNTEAFF
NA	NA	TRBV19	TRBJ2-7	TGTGCCAGTAGTCAATCCGGGACAACCTACGAGCAGTACTTC	CASSQSGTTYEQYF
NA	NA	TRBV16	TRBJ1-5	TGTGCCAGCAGCCGTGATCGGGGAGAAGGCAATCAGCCCCAGCATTTT	CASSRDRGEGNQPQHF
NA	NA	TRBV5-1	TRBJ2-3	TGCGCCAGCAGCTTGATTCGGGCAGGGAAGACCACAGATACGCAGTATTTT	CASSLIRAGKTTDTQYF
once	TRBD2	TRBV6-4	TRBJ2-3	TGTGCCAGCAGTGACGTAGCGGGAGGGCGAGATACGCAGTATTTT	CASSDVAGGRDTQYF
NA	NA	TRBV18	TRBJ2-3	TGTGCCAGCTCATCACCGGGACTCAGATGGGATACGCAGTATTTT	CASSSPGLRWDTQYF
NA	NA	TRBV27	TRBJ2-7	TGTGCCAGCAGTAGGACGCCGAGCTATCTGACGGGAACCTACGAGCAGTACTTC	CASSRTPSYLTGTYEQYF
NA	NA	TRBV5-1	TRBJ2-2	TGCGCCAGCAGCTTGGCCTGGGACATCAGCCGGGAGCTGTTTTTT	CASSLAWDISRELFF
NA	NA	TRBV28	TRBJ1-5	TGTGCCAGCAGTTTCCTTAACCGGGGGGTCAATCAGCCCCAGCATTTT	CASSFLNRGVNQPQHF
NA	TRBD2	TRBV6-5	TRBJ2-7	TGTGCCAGCAGAACCGGGACTAGCTACTACGAGCAGTACTTC	CASRTGTSYYEQYF
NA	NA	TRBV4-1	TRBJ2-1	TGCGCCAGCAGCCAAGTCGACGAGGGCTACAATGAGCAGTTCTTC	CASSQVDEGYNEQFF
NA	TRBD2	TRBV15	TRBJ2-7	TGTGCCACCGGAACTAGCGGCGATGATGTGCAGTACTTC	CATGTSGDDVQYF